Listed below are T cell receptor beta chains from one sample, sequenced in a study of beta chain features in type 1 diabetes. The data were produced by immunoSEQ multiplex PCR, yet TCRdb's version contains in-frame clones alone and is incomplete. The sample lists about half a million clones, around 30% occurring once. What was sequenced was naive CD4+ T cells from blood. Every receptor here comes from a man younger than 35 in good health. CDR3s leave out the opening cysteine and the closing phenylalanine or tryptophan.

CDR3	V	J
ASSPGTAGYGYT	TRBV11-2	TRBJ1-2
SVWVAAYEQY	TRBV29-1	TRBJ2-7
ASSEPGLAGGEQY	TRBV5-1	TRBJ2-7
ASSQVASRDTQY	TRBV4-3	TRBJ2-3
ATSRSTGLSYNEQF	TRBV15	TRBJ2-1
ALRRGEAF	TRBV30	TRBJ1-1
ASSPLLLAGGTDTQY	TRBV27	TRBJ2-3
AWARGPLSSYEQY	TRBV30	TRBJ2-7
ASSQEGGRPTFNEQF	TRBV4-2	TRBJ2-1
ASGKRERYNEQF	TRBV7-2	TRBJ2-1
ASSALAGALHEQY	TRBV2	TRBJ2-7
AWTTKGGTGSSETQY	TRBV30	TRBJ2-5
ASSREGRTGELF	TRBV5-1	TRBJ2-2
ASSLTGGAETQY	TRBV28	TRBJ2-5
SVGLPNEQF	TRBV29-1	TRBJ2-1
ASSSRGRADTQY	TRBV28	TRBJ2-3
ASSLGQETQY	TRBV7-9	TRBJ2-5
AISESGHPYEQY	TRBV10-3	TRBJ2-7
SVEPARGAQGMVEQF	TRBV29-1	TRBJ2-1
SGERGSYEQY	TRBV29-1	TRBJ2-7
ASSSWTGEAKNIQY	TRBV5-4	TRBJ2-4
ASSSGTGVSYEQY	TRBV28	TRBJ2-7
ASRPGTGGYEQY	TRBV7-9	TRBJ2-7
ARRGSGATREQY	TRBV21-1	TRBJ2-7
AWSRGALETQY	TRBV30	TRBJ2-5
ASSVGSGTYNEQF	TRBV9	TRBJ2-1
ASSLALAGTQETQY	TRBV7-2	TRBJ2-5
SVGFARNTGELF	TRBV29-1	TRBJ2-2
ASSSRETQY	TRBV28	TRBJ2-5
ASSLVSTNTGELF	TRBV5-1	TRBJ2-2
ASSSGLAGSLDEQF	TRBV7-2	TRBJ2-1